A single sample gave rise to the 29 T cell receptor beta chains below, sequenced in a study of blood T cell repertoires in COVID-19. This table comes from immunoSEQ multiplex PCR, and its TCRdb copy is limited to in-frame clones, with some not included. The sample yields approximately 180,000 clones, about 90% seen once. Sequenced sample: peripheral blood. The origin of the receptors is a man in his 60s with active or convalescent COVID-19.

The chain couples TRBV25-1 to TRBJ1-1; D is ambiguous. The V and J ends lost 2 bases and 0 bases respectively, with 10 bases between them. The CDR3 contains 15 residues. Germline loops: CDR1 MGHDK, CDR2 SYGVNS. CDR3 residues: CASSEARLMNTEAFF. Written as DNA, the CDR3 is TGTGCCAGCAGTGAAGCTCGACTGATGAACACTGAAGCTTTCTTT.

This clone has just a few counts. Other DNA sequences in the same sample also yield this CDR3. The rearrangement joins TRBV18 to TRBJ2-1; 8 nucleotides align to TRBD2. Germline CDR1 KGHSH, CDR2 LQKENI. The CDR3 consists of 14 residues. V gave up 3 bases and J gave up 10 bases; unmatched junction bases: 8. CDR3 loop: CASSPGLAGGEQFF. The CDR3 nucleotides read TGTGCCAGCTCACCCGGACTAGCTGGCGGCGAGCAGTTCTTC.

This sequence joins TRBV5-8 and TRBJ2-5, with 11 nucleotides matching TRBD1. The V gene's germline CDR1 is SGHTS and CDR2 YDEGEE. Unmatched junction bases numbered 2, after V lost 0 bases and J lost 4 bases. The CDR3 covers 15 residues. The CDR3 protein is CASSLGDRGGETQYF. In nucleotides, the CDR3 is TGTGCCAGCAGCTTGGGGGACAGGGGGGGAGAGACCCAGTACTTC.

This clone came up once. The rearrangement links TRBV5-6 to TRBJ2-5; 7 nucleotides match TRBD1. The CDR3 covers 13 residues. The germline V gene has CDR1 SGHDT and CDR2 YYEEEE. The V gene end was trimmed by 5 bases and the J gene end by 5 bases; junction bases not matched to a gene: 6. CDR3 region: CASRGRGLETQYF. The CDR3 DNA follows: TGTGCCAGCAGAGGCAGGGGGTTGGAGACCCAGTACTTC. Looking up the rest from reference TRBV5-6 and TRBJ2-5 gives the full variable domain: DAGVTQSPTHLIKTRGQQVTLRCSPKSGHDTVSWYQQALGQGPQFIFQYYEEEERQRGNFPDRFSGHQFPNYSSELNVNALLLGDSALYLCASRGRGLETQYFGPGTRLLVL.

The table lists this clone with a count of one. This chain connects TRBV6-1 to TRBJ2-1; 9 bases match TRBD2. Germline V lookup: CDR1 MNHNS, CDR2 SASEGT. CDR3 size: 20 residues. Trimming took 0 bases from V and 7 from J; bases not matched to a gene: 19. CDR3 region: CASSEAFRRGGAQKTNEQFF. Written as DNA, the CDR3 is TGTGCCAGCAGTGAAGCCTTCCGGCGCGGGGGGGCCCAAAAGACAAATGAGCAGTTCTTC.

The V and J genes are TRBV19 and TRBJ2-5, with D possibly matching TRBD2 (6 bases). Trimming took 8 bases from V and 5 from J, leaving 12 bases between them. The CDR3 is made up of 12 amino acids. CDR1 LNHDA and CDR2 SQIVND come from the germline V gene (reference sequence). The CDR3 region has the DNA TGTGCCAGTTCGGAGGGGAGGGAGACCCAGTACTTC. This codes for CASSEGRETQYF.

V and J are TRBV5-1 and TRBJ2-7; 8 nucleotides agree with TRBD1. The CDR3 is made up of 15 amino acids. Trimming cost V 5 bases and J 2 bases; bases outside gene matches: 9. CDR1 is SGHRS and CDR2 is YFSETQ in the germline V gene. CDR3 loop: CASRPRDRSAYEQYF. Here the CDR3 DNA reads TGCGCCAGCAGACCCCGGGACAGGTCCGCCTACGAGCAGTACTTC.

The rearrangement uses TRBV23-1 and TRBJ1-5; D is unresolved. TRBV23-1 falls under the ORF class, with uncertain function. The CDR3 spans 16 residues. V was pared by 6 bases and J by 0 bases, with 15 bases between. The CDR3 region is CASSRPKPYSNQPQHF. CDR3 bases: TGCGCCAGCAGCCGCCCCAAGCCTTATAGCAATCAGCCCCAGCATTTT.

By sample share, this clone is medium-sized. V gene TRBV20-1 combines with J gene TRBJ1-1, with 9 bases lining up with TRBD1. The CDR3 is 11 amino acids. Per germline, CDR1 DFQATT and CDR2 SNEGSKA (reference sequence). The V gene end was trimmed by 6 bases and the J gene end by 6 bases; junction bases not matched to a gene: 2. The CDR3 loop reads CSARDRAEAFF. The CDR3, as DNA: TGCAGTGCCCGGGACAGGGCTGAAGCTTTCTTT.

The chain has TRBV6-4 and TRBJ1-5; TRBD1 matches at 7 bases. V was pared by 4 bases and J by 7 bases, with 10 bases of the junction left unmatched. Germline CDR1 reads MRHNA; CDR2 reads SNTAGT. This CDR3 region has 15 residues. The CDR3 nucleotides are TGTGCCAGCAGTGGCCCCGGGACAGTGATCCAGCCCCAGCATTTT. It specifies CASSGPGTVIQPQHF.

The chain employs TRBV5-4 and TRBJ2-7, with 7 bases aligning to TRBD1. V lost 4 bases and J lost 3; bases outside the gene matches: 4. This CDR3 has 13 amino acids. Germline CDR1 SGHNT, CDR2 YYREEE (reference sequence). This CDR3 reads CASSLQGVYEQYF. DNA of the CDR3: TGTGCCAGCAGCCTCCAGGGGGTCTACGAGCAGTACTTC.

This clone has ten or more counts. The V call is TRBV5-1, the J call TRBJ1-2; a weak D match, TRBD1 (5 bases). Deletions cut 3 bases from V and 3 bases from J, with 12 bases between. This CDR3 has 14 residues. Germline CDR1 SGHRS, CDR2 YFSETQ. The CDR3: CASSSGRDYYGYTF. The CDR3 nucleotides are TGCGCCAGCAGCTCTGGACGGGACTACTATGGCTACACCTTC.

This clone occurred once. The chain links TRBV5-4 to TRBJ1-5; 11 bases align to TRBD1. The CDR3 is 15 residues long. From germline, CDR1 is SGHNT and CDR2 YYREEE (reference sequence). V gave up 1 base and J gave up 6 bases; unmatched junction bases: 3. The CDR3 DNA follows: TGTGCCAGCAGCTTGAGGACAGGGGGCATTCAGCCCCAGCATTTT. Encoded protein: CASSLRTGGIQPQHF.

Worth noting for this clone: At one boundary the junction diverges from the germline segment, which might be a read error. This chain links TRBV7-2 with TRBJ2-7; possible D gene TRBD2, 5 bases. The CDR3 totals 13 residues. The germline gives CDR1 SGHTA, CDR2 FQGNSA. CDR3 loop: CAGSLKAGDEQYF. CDR3 DNA sequence: TGTGCCGGCAGCTTAAAGGCCGGGGACGAGCAGTACTTC.

This chain links TRBV2 with TRBJ1-3; D call uncertain. CDR1 and CDR2 (germline): SNHLY, FYNNEI. The CDR3 runs 14 residues. The V end was cut by 8 bases, the J end by 0 bases, with 11 bases between. CDR3 coding DNA: TGTGCCAGCGGTCAGATTCCCTCTGGAAACACCATATATTTT. It codes for CASGQIPSGNTIYF.

This sequence joins TRBV5-4 and TRBJ1-2, with 8 bases matching TRBD1. The CDR3 is made up of 16 amino acids. After removal of 3 bases from V and 4 bases from J, the junction contained 11 bases not matched to a gene. Germline V gene lookup returns CDR1 SGHNT and CDR2 YYREEE (reference sequence). CDR3 loop: CASSSTKDRDSYGYTF. The CDR3 bases are TGTGCCAGCAGCTCCACAAAGGACAGGGATAGCTATGGCTACACCTTC.

The rearrangement joins TRBV9 to TRBJ1-2, with a tentative D call TRBD1 (5 bases). This CDR3 is 14 amino acids long. The germline CDR1 and CDR2 sequences are SGDLS and YYNGEE. Trimming stripped 2 bases from V and 5 bases from J, with 13 bases between. CDR3: CASSVGTEGYGYTF. CDR3 DNA sequence: TGTGCCAGCAGCGTCGGGACTGAAGGGTATGGCTACACCTTC.

V and J are TRBV25-1 and TRBJ1-1, with D perhaps matching TRBD1 (5 bases). V dropped 3 bases and J dropped 0 bases, with 11 bases sitting between them. This CDR3 region has 15 residues. Germline V gene lookup returns CDR1 MGHDK and CDR2 SYGVNS. The CDR3 region has the DNA TGTGCCAGCAGTGAGCCAGGGTTCATGAACACTGAAGCTTTCTTT. Amino acids: CASSEPGFMNTEAFF.

This sequence joins TRBV7-7 and TRBJ2-5, with D perhaps TRBD2 (5 bases). The ends were cut back, 5 bases at V and 5 bases at J, with 15 bases in the middle. This CDR3 is 14 amino acids long. CDR1 is SSHAT and CDR2 is FNYEAQ in the germline V gene (reference sequence). The CDR3 is CASSTSPADETQYF. Written as DNA, the CDR3 is TGTGCCAGCAGCACCAGTCCAGCGGATGAGACCCAGTACTTC.

The V gene is TRBV5-1, the J gene TRBJ1-2; TRBD1 matches 7 bases. This CDR3 has 14 amino acids. Looked up from germline, CDR1 is SGHRS and CDR2 is YFSETQ. Trimming removed 3 bases from V and 5 bases from J; junction bases left unmatched: 7. CDR3 in amino acids: CASSSGTETYGYTF. The CDR3 coding sequence is TGCGCCAGCAGCTCCGGGACAGAGACTTATGGCTACACCTTC.

The chain couples TRBV29-1 to TRBJ2-1; D possibly corresponds to TRBD1 (5 bases). Germline assignment: CDR1 SQVTM and CDR2 ANQGSEA. The CDR3 contains 12 residues. V lost 4 bases and J 4 bases, leaving 8 bases between the germline ends. This CDR3 is CSVGTPYNEQFF. The CDR3 DNA is TGCAGCGTTGGGACACCATACAATGAGCAGTTCTTC.

The chain joins TRBV5-1 to TRBJ2-1, with a tentative D call TRBD1 (6 bases). Trimming removed 2 bases from V and 0 bases from J, with 9 bases in between. Per the germline V gene, CDR1 is SGHRS and CDR2 is YFSETQ. The CDR3 is 15 residues long. The CDR3 sequence is CASSLGQNSYNEQFF. CDR3 coding DNA: TGCGCCAGCAGCTTAGGACAGAACTCCTACAATGAGCAGTTCTTC.

This clone has only one observation. The V gene is TRBV7-9, the J gene TRBJ2-7; D gene uncertain. Germline V gene data show CDR1 as SEHNR and CDR2 as FQNEAQ (reference sequence). This CDR3 has 14 amino acids. Trimming took 2 bases from V and 1 from J, leaving 9 bases between them. This CDR3 reads CASSLRLASYEQYF. The CDR3 coding sequence is TGTGCCAGCAGCTTAAGACTCGCATCCTACGAGCAGTACTTC.

This clone occurred a few times. The chain recombines TRBV5-1 with TRBJ2-7; 8 nucleotides agree with TRBD1. The CDR3 loop spans 15 amino acids. CDR1 SGHRS and CDR2 YFSETQ come from the germline V gene. V shed 2 bases and J 3 bases; nucleotides not matched to a gene: 7. The CDR3 DNA sequence: TGCGCCAGCAGCTTAGGACAGGGTCCAATCTACGAGCAGTACTTC. Its protein is CASSLGQGPIYEQYF.

J is TRBJ2-7 and V is TRBV19; tentative D call: TRBD1 (5 bases). The V and J ends lost 4 bases and 2 bases respectively, with 9 bases between them. Germline CDR1 and CDR2: LNHDA and SQIVND (reference sequence). There are 13 residues in the CDR3. The CDR3: CASSRQFTYEQYF. Here the CDR3 DNA reads TGTGCCAGTAGTAGACAGTTTACCTACGAGCAGTACTTC.

The V call is TRBV24-1, the J call TRBJ1-5, with D unresolved. Deletions cut 3 bases from V and 6 bases from J, with 11 bases between. Germline V gene lookup returns CDR1 KGHDR and CDR2 SFDVKD. This CDR3 spans 14 amino acids. CDR3 loop: CATSDNGRLQPQHF. The CDR3 DNA follows: TGTGCCACCAGTGATAACGGCAGGCTTCAGCCCCAGCATTTT.

The V and J genes are TRBV30 and TRBJ2-7; 7 bases match TRBD1. CDR1 is GTSNPN and CDR2 is SVGIG in the germline V gene (reference sequence). The CDR3 is made up of 13 amino acids. The CDR3 sequence is CASRQGTSYEQYF. As DNA, the CDR3 is TGTGCTTCTCGACAGGGAACTTCCTACGAGCAGTACTTC.

This rearrangement joins TRBV3-1 (or the pseudogene TRBV3-2) to TRBJ2-3; 9 nucleotides align to TRBD2. This CDR3 has 17 amino acids. Trimming removed 0 bases from V and 2 bases from J; junction bases left unmatched: 6. In germline, CDR1 is LGHDT, CDR2 YNNKEL (reference sequence). CDR3 residues: CASSQDAAGGFTDTQYF. CDR3 nucleotide sequence: TGTGCCAGCAGCCAAGATGCAGCGGGGGGATTCACAGATACGCAGTATTTT.

This chain connects TRBV5-1 to TRBJ2-5; 7 bases line up with TRBD2. J was trimmed by 3 bases and V by 4 bases; bases with no gene match: 6. This CDR3 contains 14 residues. CDR1 SGHRS and CDR2 YFSETQ come from the germline V gene. Written as DNA, the CDR3 is TGCGCCAGCAGCGGGGGGGAGGCCAAAGAGACCCAGTACTTC. Amino acids: CASSGGEAKETQYF.